This T cell receptor (beta chain) was sequenced in a study of OX40 agonist ivuxolimab in advanced cancers. TCRdb's table, derived via immunoSEQ multiplex PCR, lists solely in-frame clones and lacks some. Here the sample spans tens of thousands of clones, approximately 88% being singletons. Losses at the gene ends were 6 bases for V and 4 bases for J; bases not matched to a gene: 5. Looked up from germline, CDR1 is LNHDA and CDR2 is SQIVND (reference sequence). The CDR3 runs 14 residues. Here the sequenced sample was CD4+ or CD8+ T cells sorted from blood, taken in a trial of the OX40 agonist ivuxolimab. The V gene is TRBV19, the J gene TRBJ2-3, with 9 bases aligning to TRBD2. The receptor was derived from an adult with an advanced solid tumor such as melanoma, head and neck, liver or kidney cancer. The CDR3, as DNA: TGTGCCAGTAGCCCACTAGCGGGTGCAGATACGCAGTATTTT. Translating gives CASSPLAGADTQYF.